Each of the 32 T cell receptor beta chains below was sequenced from the same sample in a study of T-cell reconstitution after alpha-beta-depleted transplantation in children. Unique molecular identifiers featured in how the TCRbeta library was prepared. TCRdb re-analysed the PCR reads in MiXCR, keeping a single row per CDR3 protein. The table includes about 290,000 distinct CDR3 sequences, roughly 9.1% detected once. This specimen consisted of PBMCs, obtained before TCRalphabeta/CD19-depleted stem cell transplant. The receptors here all came from a boy under two years old with acute myeloid leukemia, due to receive a stem cell transplant.

This clonotype was recorded at least ten times. The chain couples TRBV4-2 to TRBJ2-5; D possibly corresponds to TRBD2 (5 bases). V was trimmed by 0 bases and J by 1 base, leaving 9 bases between them. The germline gives CDR1 LGHNA, CDR2 YNFKEQ. The CDR3 contains 15 residues. The CDR3 DNA sequence: TGTGCCAGCAGCCAAGAGCCGGGATCCCAAGAGACCCAGTACTTC. Encoded protein: CASSQEPGSQETQYF.

The J gene is TRBJ2-1, the V gene TRBV10-3, with TRBD1 identical over 7 bases. The trim removed 2 bases at V and 3 bases at J, leaving 10 bases unmatched. The CDR3 runs 17 residues. The germline CDR1 and CDR2 sequences are ENHRY and SYGVKD. CDR3 sequence reads: CAISEVRGRGFYNEQFF. The CDR3 DNA follows: TGTGCCATCAGTGAGGTCCGGGGCAGGGGGTTCTACAATGAGCAGTTCTTC.

The sample holds many counts of this clonotype. This chain connects TRBV29-1 to TRBJ1-2; 7 nucleotides match TRBD1. Germline trimming cut 4 bases from V and 7 bases from J; bases unmatched to any gene: 3. The CDR3 is 11 amino acids. Germline CDR1 and CDR2: SQVTM and ANQGSEA. The CDR3 DNA follows: TGCAGCGTTGGGACAGGATCTGGCTACACCTTC. Translating it yields CSVGTGSGYTF.

This clonotype has ten or more counts. V is TRBV20-1 and J is TRBJ2-1; no clear D. Deletions cut 0 bases from V and 9 bases from J, with 9 bases between. Germline V gives CDR1 DFQATT, CDR2 SNEGSKA (reference sequence). The CDR3 is made up of 12 amino acids. The CDR3 bases are TGCAGTGCTAGAGATCGCTTACTTGAGCAGTTCTTC. This encodes CSARDRLLEQFF.

This clonotype was found many times. The chain has TRBV29-1 and TRBJ2-1; no definite D call. Germline V gene sequence: CDR1 SQVTM, CDR2 ANQGSEA. This CDR3 comprises 13 residues. Trimming took 4 bases from V and 1 from J, leaving 8 bases between them. CDR3 in DNA: TGCAGCGTTGGAGGCTGGTCCTACAATGAGCAGTTCTTC. Protein product: CSVGGWSYNEQFF.

The chain uses TRBV29-1 and TRBJ2-7; D is unresolved. Germline CDR1 reads SQVTM; CDR2 reads ANQGSEA. The CDR3 extends over 11 amino acids. The ends were cut back, 4 bases at V and 3 bases at J, with 7 bases in the middle. The CDR3 sequence: CSVVDLYEQYF. For the CDR3, the DNA is TGCAGCGTTGTGGACCTCTACGAGCAGTACTTC.

The table lists this clonotype with many counts. The J gene is TRBJ1-1, the V gene TRBV5-1, with D possibly being TRBD1 (6 bases). V lost 3 bases and J lost 4, with 19 bases in between. This CDR3 comprises 16 residues. Germline values: CDR1 SGHRS, CDR2 YFSETQ. CDR3 nucleotide sequence: TGCGCCAGCAGCTGGGGTACAGGGAGGCGGGCCACTGAAGCTTTCTTT. Protein sequence: CASSWGTGRRATEAFF.

This clonotype was recorded at least ten times. The chain recombines TRBV12-3 or TRBV12-4 with TRBJ2-2; the match to TRBD2 covers 7 bases. The CDR3 length is 17 residues. V was clipped by 3 bases and J by 4 bases; unmatched bases: 11. In DNA, the CDR3 is TGTGCCAGCAGTTTGCCGGGAGGCCGATCGTCCACCGGGGAGCTGTTTTTT. Residues: CASSLPGGRSSTGELFF.

As to this clonotype: A much larger clone lies one base from this, so it may be a read error. The V and J genes are TRBV12-3 or TRBV12-4 and TRBJ1-6; no reliable D call. The CDR3 consists of 12 residues. V lost 5 bases, J lost 11 bases, and 10 bases lay in between. The CDR3 spells CASSPRNTPLHF. Written as DNA, the CDR3 is TGTGCCAGCAGTCCAAGGAATACACCCCTCCACTTT.

This clonotype was recorded at least ten times. V is TRBV18 and J is TRBJ2-4; D is perhaps TRBD1 (5 bases). Germline CDR1 is KGHSH and CDR2 is LQKENI. This CDR3 has 14 residues. Between the trimmed V and J ends, which lost 2 bases and 4 bases, there was a span of 9 bases. The CDR3 is CASSPDSRKNIQYF. CDR3 nucleotide sequence: TGTGCCAGCTCACCAGACAGCAGAAAAAACATTCAGTACTTC.

This clonotype was counted between two and nine times. The gene calls are TRBV7-2 and TRBJ2-7; tentative D call: TRBD1 (7 bases). CDR1 and CDR2 (germline): SGHTA, FQGNSA. This CDR3 comprises 14 residues. V was shortened by 5 bases and J by 2 bases, with 13 bases between the two germline ends. CDR3 protein: CASSRQGGPYEQYF. The CDR3 DNA sequence: TGTGCCAGCAGCCGACAGGGAGGTCCCTACGAGCAGTACTTC.

In its sample, this clonotype was seen many times. The chain joins TRBV5-4 to TRBJ2-3; a weak D match, TRBD2 (7 bases). Germline assignment: CDR1 SGHNT and CDR2 YYREEE (reference sequence). Trimming removed 1 base from V and 4 bases from J, with 16 bases in between. The CDR3 contains 16 residues. CDR3: CASSLPLGRGADTQYF. The CDR3 DNA follows: TGTGCCAGCAGCTTGCCACTTGGGAGGGGGGCAGATACGCAGTATTTT.

The chain couples TRBV7-2 to TRBJ2-7; 7 nucleotides agree with TRBD1. The V and J ends lost 0 bases and 1 base, in that order; junction bases with no gene match: 6. CDR1 SGHTA and CDR2 FQGNSA come from the germline V gene. The CDR3 contains 16 residues. CDR3 nucleotide sequence: TGTGCCAGCAGCTTAGCCGCGACAGGGAGTTCCTACGAGCAGTACTTC. Protein sequence: CASSLAATGSSYEQYF.

This clonotype was picked up many times. The chain carries TRBV7-8 and TRBJ1-1, with 9 bases aligning to TRBD1. V was clipped by 4 bases and J by 4 bases; unmatched bases: 7. In germline, CDR1 is SGHVS, CDR2 FQNEAQ. The CDR3 has 15 amino acids. The chain's CDR3 is CASSSPGQGFTEAFF. The CDR3 region has the DNA TGTGCCAGCAGCTCACCGGGACAGGGCTTCACTGAAGCTTTCTTT.

This clonotype occurred a few times. This chain connects TRBV10-3 to TRBJ2-3, with D unresolved. This CDR3 is 15 amino acids long. V was shortened by 3 bases and J by 3 bases, with 13 bases between the two germline ends. Germline V lookup: CDR1 ENHRY, CDR2 SYGVKD. The CDR3 DNA reads TGTGCCATCAGTGAACCGACCAACCCAACAGATACGCAGTATTTT. It translates to CAISEPTNPTDTQYF.

This clonotype occurred many times. This CDR3 is CASSIPQPGTQYF. Here the CDR3 DNA reads TGCGCCAGCAGCATTCCCCAGCCGGGTACGCAGTATTTT. This chain uses TRBV5-1 with TRBJ2-3; D ambiguous. CDR1 is SGHRS and CDR2 is YFSETQ in the germline V gene. The V gene lost 4 bases and the J gene lost 8 bases, with 14 bases spanning the gap. CDR3 length: 13 residues.

The V and J genes are TRBV13 and TRBJ1-2, with D uncertain. CDR1 is PRHDT and CDR2 is FYEKMQ in the germline V gene (reference sequence). This CDR3 is built from 12 residues. The V end lost 4 bases, the J end lost 5 bases, and 8 bases lay between the germline ends. DNA of the CDR3: TGTGCCAGCAGCTCTGCATATTATGGCTACACCTTC. This encodes CASSSAYYGYTF.

The V call is TRBV7-3, the J call TRBJ2-3; 7 bases agree with TRBD2. Germline CDR1 is SGHTA and CDR2 is FQGTGA. V lost 1 base and J lost 3; bases outside the gene matches: 4. This CDR3 contains 15 residues. DNA for the CDR3: TGTGCCAGCAGCTTAAGGGAGGGGCCAACAGATACGCAGTATTTT. Translated, it gives CASSLREGPTDTQYF.

This clonotype was counted between two and nine times. The gene calls are TRBV5-3 and TRBJ2-2; 8 bases align to TRBD1. TRBV5-3 is classed as an ORF, of uncertain function. This CDR3 is built from 15 residues. V lost 3 bases, J lost 3 bases, and 4 bases stayed unmatched. The DNA of the CDR3 is TGTGCCAGAAGCTCGGGACAGGTCGACACCGGGGAGCTGTTTTTT. This gives the protein CARSSGQVDTGELFF.

This clonotype was picked up one time. At one end, the junction sequence differs from germline, possibly due to a read error. The gene calls are TRBV20-1 and TRBJ2-1; D possibly corresponds to TRBD1 (6 bases). CDR1 is DFQATT, CDR2 SNEGSKA, per germline (reference sequence). The CDR3 runs to 15 residues. The CDR3 region has the DNA TGCTGTGCTAGTCTATACGGGACACCTTACAATGAGCAGTTCTTC. As protein: CCASLYGTPYNEQFF.

This clonotype has ten or more counts. The gene calls are TRBV18 and TRBJ2-7; D possibly corresponds to TRBD1 (5 bases). The germline V gene has CDR1 KGHSH and CDR2 LQKENI. V was clipped by 1 base and J by 4 bases, with 14 bases between them. CDR3 length: 15 residues. The CDR3 DNA sequence: TGTGCCAGCTCACCACGACAAAAGGGGATTTACGAGCAGTACTTC. This encodes CASSPRQKGIYEQYF.

This clonotype has at least ten counts. The V gene is TRBV7-9, the J gene TRBJ1-1; tentative D call: TRBD1 (5 bases). This CDR3 is built from 15 residues. Per the germline V gene, CDR1 is SEHNR and CDR2 is FQNEAQ (reference sequence). V was shortened by 0 bases and J by 4 bases, with 12 bases between the two germline ends. The CDR3, as DNA: TGTGCCAGCAGCTTAGCGGCGACAGACCCCACTGAAGCTTTCTTT. Its protein product is CASSLAATDPTEAFF.

To note about this clonotype: A much larger clone sits a single nucleotide away, making a read error possible. CDR3 amino acids: CTSSLSAGGNYGYTF. Written as DNA, the CDR3 is TGTACCAGCAGCTTATCGGCCGGGGGGAACTATGGCTACACCTTC. The V and J genes are TRBV7-3 and TRBJ1-2, with D perhaps TRBD1 (5 bases). This CDR3 comprises 15 residues. The germline CDR1 and CDR2 sequences are SGHTA and FQGTGA.

With respect to this clonotype: This may be a read error: a much more frequent sequence differs by one nucleotide. The V call is TRBV7-9, the J call TRBJ2-5, with D tentatively TRBD1 or TRBD2 (7 bases each). The CDR3 totals 14 residues. Germline CDR1 SEHNR, CDR2 FQNEAQ (reference sequence). The CDR3, as DNA: TGTGCCAGCGGCTTAATGCAGGGGGGGGAGACCCAGTACTTC. This gives the protein CASGLMQGGETQYF.

The sample holds many counts of this clonotype. CDR3 region: CASSLRDGLNQPQHF. The CDR3 bases are TGTGCCAGCAGCTTAAGGGACGGCTTAAATCAGCCCCAGCATTTT. J is TRBJ1-5 and V is TRBV7-2; maybe TRBD1 (5 bases). Trimming removed 2 bases at V and 4 bases at J, with 12 bases between. The CDR3 runs 15 residues. Germline assignment: CDR1 SGHTA and CDR2 FQGNSA.

This chain connects TRBV6-5 to TRBJ2-2; TRBD1 might be the D (6 bases). Trimming removed 0 bases at V and 4 bases at J, with 18 bases between. This CDR3 has 18 residues. CDR1 is MNHEY and CDR2 is SVGAGI in the germline V gene. The CDR3 DNA sequence: TGTGCCAGCAGTTACTCGATGGTCCAGGGGAGAGGCACCGGGGAGCTGTTTTTT. Protein product: CASSYSMVQGRGTGELFF.

This clonotype has at least ten counts. This rearrangement joins TRBV4-2 to TRBJ2-2; TRBD2 matches at 12 bases. This CDR3 is 16 amino acids long. V gave up 8 bases and J gave up 4 bases; unmatched junction bases: 8. Germline V lookup: CDR1 LGHNA, CDR2 YNFKEQ. This chain's CDR3 is CASHPSGREATGELFF. CDR3 in DNA: TGTGCCAGCCACCCTAGCGGGAGGGAGGCCACCGGGGAGCTGTTTTTT.

This clonotype was seen only a few times. The chain recombines TRBV19 with TRBJ2-4; the D gene is possibly TRBD2 (6 bases). Trimming pared 5 bases from V and 0 bases from J, leaving 11 bases between. Germline CDR1 is LNHDA and CDR2 is SQIVND (reference sequence). The CDR3 consists of 15 residues. In DNA form, the CDR3 reads TGTGCCAGTAGTTGGAGGGGTCTAGCCAAAAACATTCAGTACTTC. It translates to CASSWRGLAKNIQYF.

This clonotype has ten or more counts. This chain links TRBV12-3 or TRBV12-4 with TRBJ2-7; TRBD2 matches 10 bases. J was trimmed by 2 bases and V by 5 bases; bases with no gene match: 21. The CDR3 runs 20 residues. For the CDR3, the DNA is TGTGCCAGCAGTACCGCGCGACGTCCACCCCTAGCGGGAGTTACCTACGAGCAGTACTTC. Encoded protein: CASSTARRPPLAGVTYEQYF.

Ten or more counts support this clonotype. The rearrangement links TRBV27 to TRBJ2-5; perhaps D is TRBD1 or TRBD2 (6 bases each). The ends were cut back, 4 bases at V and 5 bases at J, with 17 bases in the middle. The CDR3 runs to 15 residues. The germline V gene has CDR1 MNHEY and CDR2 SMNVEV (reference sequence). For the CDR3, the DNA is TGTGCCAGCAGTTCAGGAACGGGGGCGGAGGAGACCCAGTACTTC. Its translation: CASSSGTGAEETQYF.

In its sample, this clonotype was seen a few times. The CDR3 coding sequence is TGTGCCAGCAGGCGTTCGTCTGAAGCTTTCTTT. Its protein is CASRRSSEAFF. This chain links TRBV6-1 with TRBJ1-1; D is unresolved. Trimming removed 6 bases from V and 6 bases from J, with 8 bases in between. Germline V gene lookup returns CDR1 MNHNS and CDR2 SASEGT. The CDR3 contains 11 residues.

This clonotype was seen many times. The rearrangement joins TRBV12-3 or TRBV12-4 to TRBJ2-2, with D maybe TRBD1 (6 bases). The CDR3 contains 15 residues. Trimming took off 5 bases at V and 2 bases at J, with 12 bases between the two ends. This chain's CDR3 is CASSPGTTNTGELFF. CDR3 sequence (DNA): TGTGCCAGCAGTCCCGGGACAACCAACACCGGGGAGCTGTTTTTT.